This T cell receptor beta chain was recorded in a study of T cells in Graves' hyperthyroidism and ophthalmopathy. Looked up from germline, CDR1 is SGHTA and CDR2 is FQGNSA. V trimming: 1 base; J trimming: 5 bases; junction bases outside the gene matches: 11. The length of the CDR3 is 17 residues. Authors of the study amplified TCR beta CDR3 regions from RNA transcripts. The TCR CDR3 first-round RT-PCR relied on the HTBI primer set. In TCRdb, the multiplex PCR reads were re-called with MiXCR into one record per CDR3 protein. The sample records roughly 500,000 distinct CDR3 sequences, approximately 48% being singletons.

Material for sequencing was peripheral blood or thyroid tissue (not recorded which). The receptor was isolated from an adult woman with Graves' disease, either hyperthyroidism or ophthalmopathy (not recorded which). This chain joins TRBV7-2 and TRBJ2-5, with 9 positions matching TRBD1. Here the CDR3 reads CASSLVGTGKNWETQYF. The CDR3 DNA follows: TGTGCCAGCAGCTTAGTGGGGACAGGGAAGAATTGGGAGACCCAGTACTTC.